This T cell receptor beta chain was obtained from a study of T cells in Graves' hyperthyroidism and ophthalmopathy. Study-wide results and caveats: Most clonotypes expanded in thyroid above 0.001 were likewise present in blood.

As regards this clonotype: The antigen is undetermined.

V was cut by 0 bases and J by 12 bases, with 11 bases left in between. Per the germline V gene, CDR1 is MGHRA and CDR2 is YSYEKL. The CDR3 extends over 13 amino acids. From RNA transcripts, TCR beta CDR3 regions were amplified. First-round RT-PCR with HTBI primers amplified the TCR CDR3 region. TCRdb analysed the multiplex PCR reads with MiXCR anew, one entry per CDR3 protein. The sample lists around 530,000 distinct CDR3 sequences, roughly 18% seen once, with around 17% in the top ten. The TCR comes from a woman under 30 with Graves' ophthalmopathy. This chain connects TRBV4-1 to TRBJ1-4, with a weak D call TRBD1 (5 bases). The sequenced sample consisted of blood. This CDR3 is CASSQDYRIELFF. CDR3 DNA: TGCGCCAGCAGCCAAGATTACAGGATAGAACTGTTTTTT.